This T cell receptor beta chain was found in a study of T cell repertoires in cytomegalovirus infection. Study-level results: Predominance within the ex vivo response was attributable to HLA-C-restricted CMV-specific TCR beta clonotypes. Pooled public TCR beta family frequency picked out CMV carriers with the relevant HLA.

This clonotype was counted ten times or more. Its antigen is unidentified. MiXCR, run by TCRdb on the reads, gives a single entry per CDR3 protein. The sample has some 280,000 distinct CDR3 sequences, roughly 13% seen once. The origin of this receptor is a human donor in good health (CMV status not recorded). Some clones in this sample may be carry-over from other donors' samples. The sample taken for sequencing was PBMCs.

The CDR3 reads CASSFTVTNTEAFF. CDR3 nucleotide sequence: TGTGCCAGCAGCTTTACAGTTACTAACACTGAAGCTTTCTTT. This chain joins TRBV7-2 and TRBJ1-1, with D unclear. V dropped 3 bases and J dropped 2 bases, with 10 bases sitting between them. CDR1 and CDR2 (germline): SGHTA, FQGNSA. The CDR3 contains 14 residues. Together with reference TRBV7-2 and TRBJ1-1, the CDR3 gives the full variable domain: GAGVSQSPSNKVTEKGKDVELRCDPISGHTALYWYRQSLGQGLEFLIYFQGNSAPDKSGLPSDRFSAERTGGSVSTLTIQRTQQEDSAVYLCASSFTVTNTEAFFGQGTRLTVV.